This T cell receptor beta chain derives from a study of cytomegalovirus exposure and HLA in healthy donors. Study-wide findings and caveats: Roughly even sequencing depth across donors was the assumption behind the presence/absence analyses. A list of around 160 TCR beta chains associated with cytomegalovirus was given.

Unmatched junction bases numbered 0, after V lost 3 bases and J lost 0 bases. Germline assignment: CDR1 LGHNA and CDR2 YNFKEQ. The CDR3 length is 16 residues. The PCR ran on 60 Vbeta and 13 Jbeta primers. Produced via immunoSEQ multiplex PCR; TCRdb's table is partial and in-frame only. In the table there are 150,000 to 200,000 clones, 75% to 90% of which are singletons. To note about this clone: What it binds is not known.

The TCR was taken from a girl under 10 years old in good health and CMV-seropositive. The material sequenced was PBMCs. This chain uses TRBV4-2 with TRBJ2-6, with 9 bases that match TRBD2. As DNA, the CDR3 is TGTGCCAGCAGCCAGACTAGCGGCTCTGGGGCCAACGTCCTGACTTTC. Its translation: CASSQTSGSGANVLTF.